This TCR beta chain was profiled in a study of cytomegalovirus exposure and HLA in healthy donors. Profiled with immunoSEQ multiplex PCR; TCRdb holds only in-frame clones, not every one. Of 200,000 to 250,000 clones listed, approximately 80% are singletons. V gave up 2 bases and J gave up 5 bases; unmatched junction bases: 8. Germline V gene data show CDR1 as MNHEY and CDR2 as SVGAGI. This CDR3 region has 15 residues. Sequenced material: PBMCs. V is TRBV6-5 and J is TRBJ2-7; 8 nucleotides align to TRBD2. The sequence was collected from a woman younger than 45 in good health and CMV-seropositive. The DNA of the CDR3 is TGTGCCAGCAGTTACCCGGGGGGGGGCGCCGACGAGCAGTACTTC. Translation gives CASSYPGGGADEQYF.